The T cell receptor (beta chain) under discussion was sequenced for a study of CD8+CD57+ T cells in acquired aplastic anemia. Turning to the study itself: Sorting CD4+ and CD8+ cells gave DNA averaging approximately 3 ug. Healthy-donor CD4+ cells averaged about 9.8 million reads. Overall study findings and caveats: Researchers reported that CD8+ Simpson's diversity was not significantly different in patients versus controls. Patients and controls shared twenty-nine CD8+ CDR3 sequences, which appeared highly expressed in patients and within their immunodominant clones.

This clonotype was seen at least ten times. What it binds is not known. CDR3 length: 10 amino acids. Germline CDR1 SGHRS, CDR2 YFSETQ. Trimming cost V 9 bases and J 13 bases, with 17 bases left between them. TCR beta VDJ and CDR3 profiling used genomic DNA as template. Each CDR3 protein gets one entry after TCRdb re-called the reads with MiXCR. The table has 90,000 to 120,000 distinct CDR3 sequences, roughly 51% seen once; the top ten hold roughly a third. The chain joins TRBV5-1 to TRBJ2-7; weak D call: TRBD2 (6 bases). The receptor was isolated from a human donor in good health, serving as a control. The source material was sorted CD4+, CD8+, or CD8+CD57+ T cells (not recorded which) from PBMCs. CDR3 sequence: CATEGLADYF. CDR3 in DNA: TGCGCCACCGAGGGACTGGCCGACTACTTC.